This TCR beta chain was observed in a study of shared clonotypes between healthy human individuals. Across the study: CD4 naive cells filled three plates per donor, CD4 memory three, CD8 naive two and CD8 memory one.

Measured with immunoSEQ multiplex PCR; TCRdb has only the in-frame clones, and not every one. This table has over a million clones, roughly 98.5% appearing once. CDR1 is KGHSH, CDR2 LQKENI, per germline. CDR3 length: 16 amino acids. Germline trimming cut 5 bases from V and 5 bases from J; bases unmatched to any gene: 11. Source material: naive CD4+ T cells sorted from blood. Subset given: CD45RA+ positively selected. This chain links TRBV18 with TRBJ1-4; 7 bases fit TRBD1. This TCR was recovered from a man aged 25 to 45 in good health. CDR3 bases: TGTGCCAGCTCATCTATCAGGGGGGGACCGAATGAAAAACTGTTTTTT. It is translated as CASSSIRGGPNEKLFF. Using reference TRBV18 and TRBJ1-4 for the parts outside the CDR3, the full variable domain is NAGVMQNPRHLVRRRGQEARLRCSPMKGHSHVYWYRQLPEEGLKFMVYLQKENIIDESGMPKERFSAEFPKEGPSILRIQQVVRGDSAAYFCASSSIRGGPNEKLFFGSGTQLSVL.